A selection of T cell receptor beta chains follows, all from one sample in a study of monozygotic twins with inflammatory bowel disease. No DNA is given; TCRdb re-called the 5' RACE reads and lists each CDR3 protein once. The sample holds around 150,000 distinct CDR3 sequences. The sequenced sample consisted of blood. The source of these receptors is a human donor with ulcerative colitis or Crohn's disease, or a healthy co-twin of an affected twin (not recorded which). The CDR3 runs from the conserved cysteine through the conserved F or W.

CDR3aa: CSVAGGAANTEAFF; v_gene: TRBV29-1; j_gene: TRBJ1-1
CDR3aa: CASSQLAGGGNEQFF; v_gene: TRBV10-2; j_gene: TRBJ2-1
CDR3aa: CASSLGKFYNQPQHF; v_gene: TRBV28; j_gene: TRBJ1-5
CDR3aa: CASSLAFSEGNTIYF; v_gene: TRBV12-3/TRBV12-4; j_gene: TRBJ1-3
CDR3aa: CAISEYAGTSAIDTQYF; v_gene: TRBV10-3; j_gene: TRBJ2-3
CDR3aa: CASSSLTAPRETQYF; v_gene: TRBV5-1; j_gene: TRBJ2-5
CDR3aa: CASRQEDEQFF; v_gene: TRBV6-5; j_gene: TRBJ2-1
CDR3aa: CASSIQSGQGPDTQYF; v_gene: TRBV27; j_gene: TRBJ2-3
CDR3aa: CASSRTQGAVYEQYF; v_gene: TRBV5-1; j_gene: TRBJ2-7
CDR3aa: CASSLVGQAGDTQYF; v_gene: TRBV7-2; j_gene: TRBJ2-3
CDR3aa: CASSLSRNPLLAGDRSADTQYF; v_gene: TRBV27; j_gene: TRBJ2-3
CDR3aa: CASSVATPSLEQYF; v_gene: TRBV9; j_gene: TRBJ2-7
CDR3aa: CSASPLRGHLYEQYF; v_gene: TRBV20-1; j_gene: TRBJ2-7
CDR3aa: CSANRGSYEQYF; v_gene: TRBV20-1; j_gene: TRBJ2-7
CDR3aa: CSAIGTANQPQHF; v_gene: TRBV20-1; j_gene: TRBJ1-5
CDR3aa: CASSQTGGELFF; v_gene: TRBV11-1; j_gene: TRBJ2-2
CDR3aa: CASSSPGETDTQYF; v_gene: TRBV28; j_gene: TRBJ2-3
CDR3aa: CASSLVLSSYGQGHYGYTF; v_gene: TRBV5-1; j_gene: TRBJ1-2
CDR3aa: CASSQDAGYEQYF; v_gene: TRBV14; j_gene: TRBJ2-7
CDR3aa: CASSSGGTEPYEQYF; v_gene: TRBV18; j_gene: TRBJ2-7
CDR3aa: CASSPQWDTDTQYF; v_gene: TRBV28; j_gene: TRBJ2-3
CDR3aa: CASSYSVRSNQPQHF; v_gene: TRBV6-5; j_gene: TRBJ1-5
CDR3aa: CASSLVSGDPSEQYF; v_gene: TRBV7-9; j_gene: TRBJ2-7
CDR3aa: CATGTNPQETQYF; v_gene: TRBV15; j_gene: TRBJ2-5
CDR3aa: CSSKRQGEAFF; v_gene: TRBV25-1; j_gene: TRBJ1-1
CDR3aa: CASSFSWANTEAFF; v_gene: TRBV12-3/TRBV12-4; j_gene: TRBJ1-1
CDR3aa: CASTSRRRPLTGELFF; v_gene: TRBV28; j_gene: TRBJ2-2